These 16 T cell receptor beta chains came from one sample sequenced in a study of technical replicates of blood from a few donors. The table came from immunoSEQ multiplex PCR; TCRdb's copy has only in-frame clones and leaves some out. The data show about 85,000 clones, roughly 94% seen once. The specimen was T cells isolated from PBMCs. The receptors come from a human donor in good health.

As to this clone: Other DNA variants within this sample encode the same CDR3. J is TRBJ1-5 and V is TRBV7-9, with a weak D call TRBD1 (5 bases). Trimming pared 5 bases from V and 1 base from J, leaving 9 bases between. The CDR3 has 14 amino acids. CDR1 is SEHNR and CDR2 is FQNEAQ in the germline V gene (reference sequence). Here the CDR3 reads CASSRGGSNQPQHF. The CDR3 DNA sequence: TGTGCCAGCAGCCGCGGGGGAAGCAATCAGCCCCAGCATTTT.

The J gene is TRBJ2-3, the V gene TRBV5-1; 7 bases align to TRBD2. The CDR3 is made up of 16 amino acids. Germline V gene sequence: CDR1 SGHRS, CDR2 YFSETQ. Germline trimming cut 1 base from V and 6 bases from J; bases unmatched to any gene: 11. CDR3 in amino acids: CASSLRGTGGMDTQYF. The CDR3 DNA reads TGCGCCAGCAGCTTGAGGGGCACGGGGGGAATGGATACGCAGTATTTT.

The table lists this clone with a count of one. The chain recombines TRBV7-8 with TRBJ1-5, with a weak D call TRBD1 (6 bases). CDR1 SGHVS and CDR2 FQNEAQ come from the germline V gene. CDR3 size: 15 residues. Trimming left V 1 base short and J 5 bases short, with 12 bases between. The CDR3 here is CASSLGGTPYQPQHF. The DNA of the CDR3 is TGTGCCAGCAGCTTAGGGGGGACACCTTATCAGCCCCAGCATTTT.

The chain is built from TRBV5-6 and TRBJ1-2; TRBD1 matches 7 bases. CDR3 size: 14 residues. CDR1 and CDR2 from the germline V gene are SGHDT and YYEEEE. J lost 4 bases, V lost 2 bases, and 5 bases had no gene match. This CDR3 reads CASSFGQETYGYTF. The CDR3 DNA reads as TGTGCCAGCAGCTTCGGACAGGAGACCTATGGCTACACCTTC.

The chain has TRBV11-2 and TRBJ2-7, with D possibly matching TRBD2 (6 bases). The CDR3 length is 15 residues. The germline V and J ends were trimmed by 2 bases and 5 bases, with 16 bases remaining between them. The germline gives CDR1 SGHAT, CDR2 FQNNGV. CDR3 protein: CASSLNGGTRDEQYF. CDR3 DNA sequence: TGTGCCAGCAGCTTAAACGGCGGGACCCGGGACGAGCAGTACTTC.

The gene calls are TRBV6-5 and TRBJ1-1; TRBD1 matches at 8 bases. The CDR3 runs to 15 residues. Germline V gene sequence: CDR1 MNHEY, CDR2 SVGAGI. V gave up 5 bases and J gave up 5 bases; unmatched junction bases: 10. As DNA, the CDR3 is TGTGCCAGCAGTACGATCAGGGGGCGGTGGACTGAAGCTTTCTTT. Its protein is CASSTIRGRWTEAFF.

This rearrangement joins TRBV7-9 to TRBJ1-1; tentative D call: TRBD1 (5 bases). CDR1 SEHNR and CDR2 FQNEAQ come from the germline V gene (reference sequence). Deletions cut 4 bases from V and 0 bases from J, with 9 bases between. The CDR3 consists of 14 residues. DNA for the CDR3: TGTGCCAGCAGCTCGGGACTGTTGAACACTGAAGCTTTCTTT. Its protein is CASSSGLLNTEAFF. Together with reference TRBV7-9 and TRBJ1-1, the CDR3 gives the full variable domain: DTGVSQNPRHKITKRGQNVTFRCDPISEHNRLYWYRQTLGQGPEFLTYFQNEAQLEKSRLLSDRFSAERPKGSFSTLEIQRTEQGDSAMYLCASSSGLLNTEAFFGQGTRLTVV.

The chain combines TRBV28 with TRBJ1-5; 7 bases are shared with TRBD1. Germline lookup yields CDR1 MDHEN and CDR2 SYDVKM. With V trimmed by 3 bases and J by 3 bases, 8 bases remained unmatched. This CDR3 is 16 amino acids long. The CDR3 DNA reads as TGTGCCAGCAGTTTTCTTCGGACAGGCTTCAATCAGCCCCAGCATTTT. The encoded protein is CASSFLRTGFNQPQHF.

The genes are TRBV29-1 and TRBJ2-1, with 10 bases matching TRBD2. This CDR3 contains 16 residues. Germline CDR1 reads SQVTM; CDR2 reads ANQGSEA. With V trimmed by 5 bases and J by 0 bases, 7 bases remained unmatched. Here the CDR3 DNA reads TGCAGCGTTCGTCCAGCGGGAGGGAGCTCCTACAATGAGCAGTTCTTC. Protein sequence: CSVRPAGGSSYNEQFF.

The CDR3 bases are TGTGCTAGTGGTTTCACCGGACTAGCGGGCTCGGAAAGGGAAGAGACCCAGTACTTC. This encodes CASGFTGLAGSEREETQYF. The gene calls are TRBV12-5 and TRBJ2-5; 11 nucleotides match TRBD2. Per the germline V gene, CDR1 is LGHNT and CDR2 is FRNRAP. Trimming at V came to 3 bases and at J to 3 bases, leaving 15 bases not matched to a gene. The CDR3 spans 19 residues.

This chain's CDR3 is CASSRAGLSTEAFF. The CDR3 bases are TGTGCCAGCAGCCGGGCGGGTCTGAGCACTGAAGCTTTCTTT. V is TRBV9 and J is TRBJ1-1; D is ambiguous. This CDR3 region has 14 residues. V was cut by 4 bases and J by 4 bases, with 14 bases left in between. Germline V lookup: CDR1 SGDLS, CDR2 YYNGEE. Full variable domain (outside the CDR3, taken from reference TRBV9 and TRBJ1-1): DSGVTQTPKHLITATGQRVTLRCSPRSGDLSVYWYQQSLDQGLQFLIQYYNGEERAKGNILERFSAQQFPDLHSELNLSSLELGDSALYFCASSRAGLSTEAFFGQGTRLTVV.

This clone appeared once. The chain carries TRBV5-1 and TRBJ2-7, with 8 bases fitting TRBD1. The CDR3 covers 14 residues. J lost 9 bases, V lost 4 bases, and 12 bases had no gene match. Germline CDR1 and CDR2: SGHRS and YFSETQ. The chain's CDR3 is CASSPPGQVVGQYF. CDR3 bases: TGCGCCAGCAGCCCGCCGGGACAGGTGGTTGGGCAGTACTTC.

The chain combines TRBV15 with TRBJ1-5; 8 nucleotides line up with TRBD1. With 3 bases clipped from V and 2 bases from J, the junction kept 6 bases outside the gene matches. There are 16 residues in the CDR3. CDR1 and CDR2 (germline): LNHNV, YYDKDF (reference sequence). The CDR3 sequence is CATSSGGGQGNQPQHF. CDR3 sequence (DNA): TGTGCCACCAGCAGTGGGGGGGGACAGGGCAATCAGCCCCAGCATTTT.

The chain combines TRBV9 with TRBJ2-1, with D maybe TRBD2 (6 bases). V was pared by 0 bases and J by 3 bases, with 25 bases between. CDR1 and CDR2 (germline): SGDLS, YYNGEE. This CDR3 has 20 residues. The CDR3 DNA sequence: TGTGCCAGCAGCGTAGGAACTAGCATGACCTCACGATCCAACTACAATGAGCAGTTCTTC. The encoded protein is CASSVGTSMTSRSNYNEQFF.

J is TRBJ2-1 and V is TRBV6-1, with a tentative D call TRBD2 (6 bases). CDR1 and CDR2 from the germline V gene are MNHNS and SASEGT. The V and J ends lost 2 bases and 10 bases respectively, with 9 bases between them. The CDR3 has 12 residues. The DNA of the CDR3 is TGTGCCAGCAGTGAATTGGGGAGGGAGCAGTTCTTC. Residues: CASSELGREQFF.

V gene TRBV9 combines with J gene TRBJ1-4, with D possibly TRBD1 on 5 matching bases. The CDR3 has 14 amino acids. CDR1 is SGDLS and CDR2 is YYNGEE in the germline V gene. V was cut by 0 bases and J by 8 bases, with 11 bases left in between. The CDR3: CASSVGLGPEKLFF. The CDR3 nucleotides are TGTGCCAGCAGCGTAGGGCTGGGGCCAGAAAAACTGTTTTTT.